A single sample is the source of the 23 T cell receptor beta chains below, sequenced in a study of cytomegalovirus exposure and HLA in healthy donors. The PCR made use of 60 Vbeta and 13 Jbeta primers. Produced via immunoSEQ multiplex PCR; TCRdb's table is partial and in-frame only. The sample consists of approximately 100,000 clones, approximately 64% of them appearing once. Input material: PBMCs. The receptors stem from a man in his sixties in good health and CMV-seronegative.

This chain connects TRBV7-2 to TRBJ2-7; no firm D call. Germline V gene data show CDR1 as SGHTA and CDR2 as FQGNSA. The CDR3 totals 15 residues. The V end lost 5 bases, the J end lost 3 bases, and 17 bases lay between the germline ends. CDR3 in DNA: TGTGCCAGCAGCCCCGGTTTTAGCAAACACTACGAGCAGTACTTC. The encoded protein is CASSPGFSKHYEQYF. The variable domain in full, completed from reference TRBV7-2 and TRBJ2-7, reads GAGVSQSPSNKVTEKGKDVELRCDPISGHTALYWYRQSLGQGLEFLIYFQGNSAPDKSGLPSDRFSAERTGGSVSTLTIQRTQQEDSAVYLCASSPGFSKHYEQYFGPGTRLTVT.

This clone was counted a few times. The genes are TRBV27 and TRBJ2-7; 10 positions match TRBD1. Germline V gives CDR1 MNHEY, CDR2 SMNVEV (reference sequence). The V and J ends lost 4 bases and 2 bases, in that order; junction bases with no gene match: 5. This CDR3 spans 15 amino acids. The CDR3 region has the DNA TGTGCCAGCAGTTACGTCGGACAGGGGGCCTACGAGCAGTACTTC. It codes for CASSYVGQGAYEQYF.

The chain links TRBV28 to TRBJ2-2; 8 positions agree with TRBD1. Germline CDR1 reads MDHEN; CDR2 reads SYDVKM. The CDR3 spans 16 residues. J lost 3 bases, V lost 3 bases, and 6 bases had no gene match. Here the CDR3 reads CASSFFTGQDTGELFF. The CDR3 region has the DNA TGTGCCAGCAGTTTCTTCACGGGACAGGACACCGGGGAGCTGTTTTTT. Complete variable domain (other parts from reference TRBV28 and TRBJ2-2): DVKVTQSSRYLVKRTGEKVFLECVQDMDHENMFWYRQDPGLGLRLIYFSYDVKMKEKGDIPEGYSVSREKKERFSLILESASTNQTSMYLCASSFFTGQDTGELFFGEGSRLTVL.

This clone turned up a few times. The rearrangement joins TRBV6-1 to TRBJ1-3; 9 positions agree with TRBD1. V dropped 5 bases and J dropped 8; count of bases not matched to a gene: 10. This CDR3 comprises 15 residues. The germline V gene encodes CDR1 MNHNS and CDR2 SASEGT. The CDR3 reads CASSFTGTGPDTIYF. Written as DNA, the CDR3 is TGTGCCAGCAGTTTTACCGGGACAGGGCCGGACACCATATATTTT.

The CDR3: CASSFGQSQETQYF. The DNA for the CDR3 is TGTGCCAGCAGTTTTGGACAGTCCCAAGAGACCCAGTACTTC. This chain uses TRBV28 with TRBJ2-5, with D possibly TRBD1 on 6 matching bases. This CDR3 comprises 14 residues. The germline V gene encodes CDR1 MDHEN and CDR2 SYDVKM. V was clipped by 3 bases and J by 1 base, with 9 bases between them.

This clone was observed a few times. The chain employs TRBV5-1 and TRBJ1-3; D unresolved. V dropped 0 bases and J dropped 0 bases, with 7 bases sitting between them. CDR1 is SGHRS, CDR2 YFSETQ, per germline. The CDR3 runs 15 residues. The CDR3 region is CASSLAANSGNTIYF. The CDR3 bases are TGCGCCAGCAGCTTGGCCGCTAACTCTGGAAACACCATATATTTT.

The genes are TRBV11-3 and TRBJ2-1; 11 positions match TRBD2. The trim removed 5 bases at V and 4 bases at J, leaving 13 bases unmatched. The CDR3 sequence is 18 residues long. The germline V gene encodes CDR1 SGHNT and CDR2 YENEEA. CDR3: CASSRGGVAGGGYNEQFF. DNA of the CDR3: TGTGCCAGCAGCCGAGGCGGGGTAGCGGGAGGGGGATACAATGAGCAGTTCTTC.

The sample holds one count of this clone. An end of the junction differs from the germline gene, which may be a read error. The rearrangement joins TRBV28 to TRBJ2-5, with TRBD2 matching over 7 bases. The better agreement between TRBJ2-7 and the DNA end casts doubt on the J call. The CDR3 loop spans 15 amino acids. Germline V gives CDR1 MDHEN, CDR2 SYDVKM. CDR3: CACSSLSLLAHEQYF. The CDR3 DNA is TGTGCCTGCAGTTCCCTCTCCCTACTAGCGCACGAGCAGTACTTC.

This clone was seen more than once but under ten times. V usage is TRBV7-2 and J usage is TRBJ2-5; 8 bases are shared with TRBD2. V lost 3 bases and J lost 5; bases outside the gene matches: 5. The CDR3 length is 14 residues. The germline CDR1 and CDR2 sequences are SGHTA and FQGNSA. Written as DNA, the CDR3 is TGTGCCAGCAGCTTCGGGGGGGCGGGGGAGACCCAGTACTTC. Protein: CASSFGGAGETQYF.

This sequence joins TRBV9 and TRBJ1-1; unclear D gene. Germline CDR1 and CDR2: SGDLS and YYNGEE. This CDR3 has 17 residues. Trimming left V 4 bases short and J 0 bases short, with 19 bases between. The CDR3 protein is CASSPRGSGFVNTEAFF. In nucleotides, the CDR3 is TGTGCCAGCAGCCCCCGGGGTTCTGGGTTCGTGAACACTGAAGCTTTCTTT.

The V gene is TRBV9, the J gene TRBJ2-3; a weak D match, TRBD2 (6 bases). Trimming took 2 bases from V and 2 from J, leaving 9 bases between them. CDR1 SGDLS and CDR2 YYNGEE come from the germline V gene. The CDR3 is 14 amino acids. The DNA of the CDR3 is TGTGCCAGCAGCGTCGGCGGGGACACAGATACGCAGTATTTT. Translating gives CASSVGGDTDTQYF.

In regard to this clone: At the DNA level, this CDR3 is encoded by other sequences in the same sample as well. The V gene is TRBV5-1, the J gene TRBJ2-3; TRBD2 matches at 8 bases. CDR1 SGHRS and CDR2 YFSETQ come from the germline V gene. With V trimmed by 4 bases and J by 3 bases, 13 bases remained unmatched. This CDR3 has 17 residues. The CDR3 nucleotides are TGCGCCAGCAGCCTAGGAGCGGGAGATTTTCAAACAGATACGCAGTATTTT. This codes for CASSLGAGDFQTDTQYF.

The chain employs TRBV10-1 and TRBJ2-1; TRBD2 aligns across 12 bases. Germline CDR1 reads WNHNN; CDR2 reads SYGVQD (reference sequence). The CDR3 contains 17 residues. Unmatched junction bases numbered 6, after V lost 6 bases and J lost 0 bases. CDR3 nucleotide sequence: TGCGCCAGCAGCGGGACTAGCGGGCTGAGCTCCTACAATGAGCAGTTCTTC. As protein: CASSGTSGLSSYNEQFF.

In its sample, this clone was seen a few times. CDR3 sequence: CASGGGDYGYTF. DNA for the CDR3: TGTGCCAGCGGGGGGGGCGACTATGGCTACACCTTC. The genes are TRBV5-4 and TRBJ1-2; TRBD1 is a possible D gene (6 bases). Trimming took off 7 bases at V and 3 bases at J, with 10 bases between the two ends. This CDR3 has 12 residues. CDR1 is SGHNT and CDR2 is YYREEE in the germline V gene (reference sequence).

The chain joins TRBV7-3 to TRBJ2-2; unclear D gene. From germline, CDR1 is SGHTA and CDR2 FQGTGA. The CDR3 length is 14 residues. V dropped 6 bases and J dropped 2 bases, with 10 bases sitting between them. CDR3 in amino acids: CASRIESNTGELFF. CDR3 in DNA: TGTGCCAGCAGGATAGAGTCCAACACCGGGGAGCTGTTTTTT.

In its sample, this clone was seen once. The CDR3 is CASRTGQVKNTEAFF. Written as DNA, the CDR3 is TGTGCCAGCAGGACTGGACAGGTCAAGAACACTGAAGCTTTCTTT. This sequence joins TRBV7-2 and TRBJ1-1; 7 bases align to TRBD1. After removal of 6 bases from V and 1 base from J, the junction contained 8 bases not matched to a gene. Germline V gives CDR1 SGHTA, CDR2 FQGNSA. This CDR3 spans 15 amino acids.

V gene TRBV5-1 combines with J gene TRBJ1-1, with TRBD1 identical over 10 bases. Trimming cost V 3 bases and J 4 bases; bases outside gene matches: 6. CDR1 and CDR2 (germline): SGHRS, YFSETQ. The CDR3 loop spans 15 amino acids. The CDR3, as DNA: TGCGCCAGCAGCTCTGGACAGGGGGATAGCACTGAAGCTTTCTTT. This sequence encodes CASSSGQGDSTEAFF.

The chain links TRBV7-9 to TRBJ2-5; 8 bases align to TRBD2. This CDR3 region has 16 residues. Germline V lookup: CDR1 SEHNR, CDR2 FQNEAQ (reference sequence). Unmatched junction bases numbered 16, after V lost 8 bases and J lost 5 bases. The CDR3 coding sequence is TGTGCCAGCTCCCCTAGTCCCCGGGGGGGTGCGGAGACCCAGTACTTC. Translated: CASSPSPRGGAETQYF.

V usage is TRBV15 and J usage is TRBJ1-5; tentatively, D is TRBD1 (6 bases). Trimming shortened V by 0 bases and J by 6 bases, and 12 bases separated the two germline ends. CDR1 is LNHNV, CDR2 YYDKDF, per germline (reference sequence). The CDR3 is made up of 15 amino acids. The CDR3 DNA reads TGTGCCACCAGCAGAGACACAGGGTCGGGTCAGCCCCAGCATTTT. Protein: CATSRDTGSGQPQHF. Based on the CDR3 plus reference TRBV15 and TRBJ1-5, the full variable domain is DAMVIQNPRYQVTQFGKPVTLSCSQTLNHNVMYWYQQKSSQAPKLLFHYYDKDFNNEADTPDNFQSRRPNTSFCFLDIRSPGLGDTAMYLCATSRDTGSGQPQHFGDGTRLSIL.

This chain joins TRBV19 and TRBJ2-7, with 10 bases aligning to TRBD2. Trimming cost V 2 bases and J 6 bases; bases outside gene matches: 7. CDR1 is LNHDA and CDR2 is SQIVND in the germline V gene (reference sequence). The CDR3 consists of 15 residues. This CDR3 is CASSIPASGSSEQYF. The CDR3 DNA reads as TGTGCCAGTAGTATACCGGCTAGCGGGAGTAGCGAGCAGTACTTC.

This clone was detected a few times. The identical CDR3 is also encoded by other nucleotide sequences in the sample. V gene TRBV30 combines with J gene TRBJ1-3; weak D call: TRBD1 (6 bases). In germline, CDR1 is GTSNPN, CDR2 SVGIG (reference sequence). The CDR3 sequence is 13 residues long. Trimming left V 1 base short and J 3 bases short, with 7 bases between. CDR3 sequence reads: CAWSAGVGNTIYF. In DNA, the CDR3 is TGTGCCTGGAGTGCAGGGGTTGGAAACACCATATATTTT.

This sequence joins TRBV11-3 and TRBJ1-1, with a possible D match to TRBD1 (5 bases). V was clipped by 5 bases and J by 4 bases, with 11 bases between them. CDR1 SGHNT and CDR2 YENEEA come from the germline V gene. The CDR3 has 13 amino acids. The CDR3 nucleotides read TGTGCCAGCAGCCTACCGGGGGGCACTGAAGCTTTCTTT. The encoded protein is CASSLPGGTEAFF.

The chain links TRBV11-2 to TRBJ2-3; 10 bases fit TRBD2. The CDR3 extends over 16 amino acids. Germline CDR1 reads SGHAT; CDR2 reads FQNNGV. The J segment lost 5 bases and the V segment lost 3 bases, leaving 8 bases of the junction unmatched. The CDR3 here is CASSFSSGGAGDTQYF. The CDR3 DNA sequence: TGTGCCAGCAGCTTCTCAAGCGGGGGGGCCGGAGATACGCAGTATTTT.